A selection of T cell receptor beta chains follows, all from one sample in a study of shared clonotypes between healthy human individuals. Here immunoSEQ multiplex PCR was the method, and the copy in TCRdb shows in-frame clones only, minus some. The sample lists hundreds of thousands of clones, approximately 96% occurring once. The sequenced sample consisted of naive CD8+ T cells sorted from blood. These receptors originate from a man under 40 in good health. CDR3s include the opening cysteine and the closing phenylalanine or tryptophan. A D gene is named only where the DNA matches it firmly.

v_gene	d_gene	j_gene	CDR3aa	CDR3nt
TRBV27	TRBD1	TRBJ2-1	CASRYRGPVSYNEQFF	TGTGCCAGCAGGTACAGGGGCCCCGTATCCTACAATGAGCAGTTCTTC
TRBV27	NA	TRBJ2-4	CASRGLTLAKNIQYF	TGTGCCAGCCGGGGGCTGACCTTAGCCAAAAACATTCAGTACTTC
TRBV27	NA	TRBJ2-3	CASRYTDTQYF	TGTGCCAGCAGGTACACAGATACGCAGTATTTT
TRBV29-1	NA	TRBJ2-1	CSAPGRDEQFF	TGCAGTGCTCCAGGGCGGGATGAGCAGTTCTTC
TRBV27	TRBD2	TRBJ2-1	CASSLGLAAPEQFF	TGTGCCAGCAGTTTAGGACTAGCGGCCCCGGAGCAGTTCTTC
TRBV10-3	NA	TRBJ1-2	CAISDSYGYTF	TGTGCCATCAGTGATTCCTATGGCTACACCTTC
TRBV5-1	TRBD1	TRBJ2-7	CASSQGTGQGTYEQYF	TGCGCCAGCAGCCAGGGAACGGGACAGGGCACCTACGAGCAGTACTTC
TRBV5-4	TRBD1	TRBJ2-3	CASSLEVRGWGQTTDTQYF	TGTGCCAGCAGCTTGGAGGTGCGTGGTTGGGGACAGACCACAGATACGCAGTATTTT
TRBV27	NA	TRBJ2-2	CASSSSGELFF	TGTGCCAGCAGTTCGTCCGGGGAGCTGTTTTTT
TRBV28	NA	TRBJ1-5	CASSSLDASNQPQHF	TGTGCCAGCAGTTCGCTCGACGCGAGCAATCAGCCCCAGCATTTT
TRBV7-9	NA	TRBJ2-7	CASSPHRLRDSYEQYF	TGTGCCAGCAGCCCTCACAGGTTGCGGGACTCCTACGAGCAGTACTTC
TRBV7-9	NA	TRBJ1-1	CASSRGNTEAFF	TGTGCCAGCAGTCGGGGGAACACTGAAGCTTTCTTT
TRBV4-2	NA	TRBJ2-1	CASSQVSEQNEQFF	TGTGCCAGCAGCCAAGTGAGCGAACAAAATGAGCAGTTCTTC
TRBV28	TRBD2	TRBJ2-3	CASSHQGLAETDTQYF	TGTGCCAGCAGTCATCAGGGACTAGCGGAGACAGATACGCAGTATTTT
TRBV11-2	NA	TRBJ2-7	CASSSKTRSLEQYF	TGTGCCAGCAGCTCTAAGACTCGGTCGTTGGAGCAGTACTTC
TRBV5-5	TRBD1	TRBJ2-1	CASRPTGDQSSYNEQFF	TGTGCCAGCAGACCAACAGGGGACCAAAGCTCCTACAATGAGCAGTTCTTC
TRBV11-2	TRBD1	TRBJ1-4	CASSPGGTNEKLFF	TGTGCCAGCAGCCCAGGGGGCACGAATGAAAAACTGTTTTTT
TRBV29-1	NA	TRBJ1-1	CSVVDSTNTEAFF	TGCAGCGTCGTAGACTCAACGAACACTGAAGCTTTCTTT
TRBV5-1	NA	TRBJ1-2	CASSLGGDGYGYTF	TGCGCCAGCAGCTTAGGAGGGGACGGCTATGGCTACACCTTC
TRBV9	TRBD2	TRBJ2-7	CASSVDAGDLPYEQYF	TGTGCCAGCAGCGTAGACGCGGGGGACTTACCCTACGAGCAGTACTTC
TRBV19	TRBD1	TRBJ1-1	CASSIRDRATEAFF	TGTGCCAGTAGTATCCGGGACAGGGCCACTGAAGCTTTCTTT
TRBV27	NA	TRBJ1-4	CASRGNRLATNEKLFF	TGTGCCAGCAGGGGGAACAGGCTCGCAACTAATGAAAAACTGTTTTTT